These 11 T cell receptor beta chains were sequenced from one sample in a study of blood T cell repertoires in COVID-19. Using immunoSEQ multiplex PCR, the repertoire was profiled, and TCRdb retains in-frame clones only, with some absent. The sample holds 100,000 or so clones, over 75% seen once. Sequencing was done on a sample of peripheral blood. These receptors all stem from a middle-aged man with acute or convalescent COVID-19.

This clone has more than one count but fewer than ten. The rearrangement uses TRBV6-5 and TRBJ1-1, with TRBD1 matching over 8 bases. The trim removed 5 bases at V and 4 bases at J, leaving 3 bases unmatched. Germline-derived CDR1 and CDR2 are MNHEY and SVGAGI. There are 13 residues in the CDR3. The CDR3, as DNA: TGTGCCAGCAGTCTTGGACAGGGCACTGAAGCTTTCTTT. Translated: CASSLGQGTEAFF.

The V and J genes are TRBV19 and TRBJ2-7; perhaps TRBD1 as D (6 bases). This CDR3 region has 15 residues. Germline V CDR1 and CDR2: LNHDA, SQIVND (reference sequence). V lost 6 bases and J 4 bases, leaving 19 bases between the germline ends. The CDR3 DNA reads as TGTGCCAGTAGCCCCTACAGGGTATCGTTGTACGAGCAGTACTTC. As protein: CASSPYRVSLYEQYF.

The V call is TRBV28, the J call TRBJ1-4, with 8 bases matching TRBD1. Unmatched junction bases numbered 13, after V lost 5 bases and J lost 11 bases. The CDR3 runs 15 residues. Germline CDR1 is MDHEN and CDR2 is SYDVKM. DNA for the CDR3: TGTGCCAGCAGTCTTCTCAGGGGGCTGGGGTGGAAACTGTTTTTT. It is translated as CASSLLRGLGWKLFF.

The V call is TRBV30, the J call TRBJ1-6, with D tentatively TRBD1 (6 bases). Trimming took 2 bases from V and 9 from J, leaving 11 bases between them. The V gene's germline CDR1 is GTSNPN and CDR2 SVGIG (reference sequence). The CDR3 is 13 residues long. This CDR3 reads CAWSQQGGSPLHF. CDR3 sequence (DNA): TGTGCCTGGAGTCAACAGGGCGGTTCACCCCTCCACTTT.

This chain uses TRBV27 with TRBJ2-1; possibly TRBD2 for D (6 bases). The CDR3 consists of 14 residues. Trimming removed 8 bases at V and 8 bases at J, with 19 bases between. Germline V gene sequence: CDR1 MNHEY, CDR2 SMNVEV (reference sequence). Here the CDR3 DNA reads TGTGCCAGCGGGGGGTTAAGGGTTTCGGATGAGCAGTTCTTC. Translated: CASGGLRVSDEQFF.

The chain has TRBV5-1 and TRBJ2-3; TRBD2 aligns across 9 bases. CDR1 SGHRS and CDR2 YFSETQ come from the germline V gene. The CDR3 loop spans 18 amino acids. The junction had 14 bases not matched to a gene; V was cut back by 3 bases and J by 3 bases. CDR3 sequence reads: CASSYRLAGAGKTDTQYF. CDR3 nucleotides: TGCGCCAGCAGCTACAGATTAGCGGGAGCGGGTAAAACAGATACGCAGTATTTT.

The chain has TRBV24-1 and TRBJ1-5; D remains ambiguous. This CDR3 has 16 amino acids. Looked up from germline, CDR1 is KGHDR and CDR2 is SFDVKD. V was pared by 0 bases and J by 0 bases, with 8 bases between. The CDR3 is CATSDLGDYSNQPQHF. The DNA for the CDR3 is TGTGCCACCAGTGATTTGGGAGATTATAGCAATCAGCCCCAGCATTTT.

This clone is a singleton in its sample. The CDR3 DNA reads as TGTGCCAGCAGCTTAACTTTTCGGACAGACTCTGGAAACACCATATATTTT. Protein sequence: CASSLTFRTDSGNTIYF. The V gene is TRBV7-6, the J gene TRBJ1-3; tentative D call: TRBD1 (6 bases). Germline V gene lookup returns CDR1 SGHVS and CDR2 FNYEAQ. The CDR3 sequence is 17 residues long. V lost 2 bases and J 0 bases, leaving 14 bases between the germline ends.

This chain joins TRBV6-1 and TRBJ1-1; no reliable D call. The V and J ends lost 3 bases and 11 bases respectively, with 19 bases between them. Looked up from germline, CDR1 is MNHNS and CDR2 is SASEGT. This CDR3 has 14 residues. For the CDR3, the DNA is TGTGCCAGCAGTGAGTTCCAGGAATCCCGTGACGCTTTCTTT. It specifies CASSEFQESRDAFF.

As concerns this clone: Its ends do not fully match the called genes, so a read error is possible. The genes are TRBV4-2 and TRBJ2-3; perhaps TRBD2 as D (5 bases). This CDR3 is 14 amino acids long. Germline-derived CDR1 and CDR2 are LGHNA and YNFKEQ. The CDR3 sequence: CASSPLGERPSMDF. CDR3 DNA: TGTGCCAGCAGCCCCCTGGGAGAGAGGCCCTCCATGGATTTT.

The rearrangement joins TRBV7-2 to TRBJ2-1; D perhaps matches TRBD2 (6 bases). V shed 0 bases and J shed 10 bases, with 13 bases lying between them. CDR3 size: 14 residues. The germline gives CDR1 SGHTA, CDR2 FQGNSA. CDR3 residues: CASSLAGTPSEQFF. CDR3 sequence (DNA): TGTGCCAGCAGCTTAGCCGGGACTCCTTCCGAGCAGTTCTTC.